This T cell receptor (beta chain) was captured in a study of cytomegalovirus exposure and HLA in healthy donors. Primers included in the PCR were 60 Vbeta and 13 Jbeta primers. The protocol was immunoSEQ multiplex PCR, while the TCRdb copy is restricted to in-frame clones and leaves out a portion. The table lists about 200,000 clones, around 83% of them singletons. The CDR3 is made up of 14 amino acids. J was trimmed by 6 bases and V by 8 bases; bases with no gene match: 8. Looked up from germline, CDR1 is MNHEY and CDR2 is SMNVEV (reference sequence). The chain couples TRBV27 to TRBJ2-2; 8 bases fit TRBD1. What was sequenced was PBMCs. This receptor was identified in a woman aged 40 to 50 in good health and CMV-seronegative. The CDR3 loop reads CASLRQGASGELFF. CDR3 DNA: TGTGCCAGCCTGCGCCAGGGGGCGTCCGGGGAGCTGTTTTTT.